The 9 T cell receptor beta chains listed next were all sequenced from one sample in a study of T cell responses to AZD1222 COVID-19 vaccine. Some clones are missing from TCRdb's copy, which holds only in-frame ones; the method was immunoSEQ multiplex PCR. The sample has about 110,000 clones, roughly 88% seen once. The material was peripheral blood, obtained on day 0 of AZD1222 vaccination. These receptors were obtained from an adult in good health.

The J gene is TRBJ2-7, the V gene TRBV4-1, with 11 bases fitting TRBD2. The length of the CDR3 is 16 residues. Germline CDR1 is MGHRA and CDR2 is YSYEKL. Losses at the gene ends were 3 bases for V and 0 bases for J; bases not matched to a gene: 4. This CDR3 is CASSQTTSGSSYEQYF. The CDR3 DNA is TGCGCCAGCAGCCAGACTACTAGCGGGAGCTCCTACGAGCAGTACTTC.

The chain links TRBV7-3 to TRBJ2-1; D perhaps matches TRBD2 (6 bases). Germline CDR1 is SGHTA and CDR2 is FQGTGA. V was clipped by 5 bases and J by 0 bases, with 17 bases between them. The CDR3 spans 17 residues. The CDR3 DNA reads TGTGCCAGCAGCCCGCTAGGGGACTCTACCTCCTACAATGAGCAGTTCTTC. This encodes CASSPLGDSTSYNEQFF.

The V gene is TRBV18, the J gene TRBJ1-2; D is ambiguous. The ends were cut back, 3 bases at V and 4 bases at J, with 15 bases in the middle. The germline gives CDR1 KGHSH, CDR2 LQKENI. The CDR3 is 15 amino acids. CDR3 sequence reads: CASSPPATPAYGYTF. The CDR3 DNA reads TGTGCCAGCTCACCCCCGGCGACACCGGCCTATGGCTACACCTTC.

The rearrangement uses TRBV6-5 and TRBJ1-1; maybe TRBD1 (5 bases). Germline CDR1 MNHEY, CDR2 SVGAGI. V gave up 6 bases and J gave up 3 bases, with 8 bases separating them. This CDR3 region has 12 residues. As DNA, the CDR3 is TGTGCCAGCAGCCGGGACTACACTGAAGCTTTCTTT. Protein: CASSRDYTEAFF.

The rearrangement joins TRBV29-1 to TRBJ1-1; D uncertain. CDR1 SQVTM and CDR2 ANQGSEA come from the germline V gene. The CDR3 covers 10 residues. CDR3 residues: CVPGGTEAFF. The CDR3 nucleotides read TGCGTCCCCGGAGGCACTGAAGCTTTCTTT.

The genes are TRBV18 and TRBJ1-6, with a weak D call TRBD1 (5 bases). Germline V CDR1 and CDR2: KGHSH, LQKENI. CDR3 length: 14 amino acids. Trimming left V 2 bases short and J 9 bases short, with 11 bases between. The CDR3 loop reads CASSPSGGISPLHF. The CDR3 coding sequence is TGTGCCAGCTCACCATCGGGGGGGATTTCACCCCTCCACTTT.

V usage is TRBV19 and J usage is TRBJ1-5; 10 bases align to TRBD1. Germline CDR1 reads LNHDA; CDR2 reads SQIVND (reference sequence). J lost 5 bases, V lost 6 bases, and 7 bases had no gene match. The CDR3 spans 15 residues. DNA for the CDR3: TGTGCCAGTAGAACCCCGGGACAGGGGTATCAGCCCCAGCATTTT. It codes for CASRTPGQGYQPQHF.

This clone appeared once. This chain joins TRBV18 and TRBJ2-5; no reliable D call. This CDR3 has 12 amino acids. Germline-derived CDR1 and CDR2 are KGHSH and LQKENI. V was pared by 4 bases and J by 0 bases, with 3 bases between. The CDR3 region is CASSRDQETQYF. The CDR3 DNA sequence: TGTGCCAGCTCACGAGACCAAGAGACCCAGTACTTC. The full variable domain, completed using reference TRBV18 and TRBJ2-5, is NAGVMQNPRHLVRRRGQEARLRCSPMKGHSHVYWYRQLPEEGLKFMVYLQKENIIDESGMPKERFSAEFPKEGPSILRIQQVVRGDSAAYFCASSRDQETQYFGPGTRLLVL.

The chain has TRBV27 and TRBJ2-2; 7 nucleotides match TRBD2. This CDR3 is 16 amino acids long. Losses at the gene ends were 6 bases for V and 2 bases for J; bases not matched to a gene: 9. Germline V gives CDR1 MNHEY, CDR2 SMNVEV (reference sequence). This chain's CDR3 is CASSPVPGGNTGELFF. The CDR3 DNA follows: TGTGCCAGCAGCCCGGTTCCGGGAGGAAACACCGGGGAGCTGTTTTTT.